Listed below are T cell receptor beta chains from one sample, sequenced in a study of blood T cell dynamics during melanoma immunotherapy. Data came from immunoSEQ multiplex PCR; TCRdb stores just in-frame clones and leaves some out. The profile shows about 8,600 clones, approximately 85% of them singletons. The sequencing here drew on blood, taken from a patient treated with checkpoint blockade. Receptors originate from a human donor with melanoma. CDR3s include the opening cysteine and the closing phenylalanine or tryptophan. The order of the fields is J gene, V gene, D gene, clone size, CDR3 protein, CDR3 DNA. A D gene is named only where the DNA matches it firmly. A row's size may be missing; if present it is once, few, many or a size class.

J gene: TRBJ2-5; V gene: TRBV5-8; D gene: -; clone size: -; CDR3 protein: CASSRTGLETQYF; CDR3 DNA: TGTGCCAGCAGCCGTACAGGGTTGGAGACCCAGTACTTC
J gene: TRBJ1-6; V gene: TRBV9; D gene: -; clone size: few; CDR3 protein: CASSPEGGSPLHF; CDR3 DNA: TGTGCCAGCAGCCCCGAGGGTGGTTCACCCCTCCACTTT
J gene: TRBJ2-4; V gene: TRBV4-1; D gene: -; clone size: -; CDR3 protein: CASSQGAVPGVRVRAKNIQYF; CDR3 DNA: TGCGCCAGCAGCCAAGGGGCTGTACCGGGAGTTAGGGTGAGAGCCAAAAACATTCAGTACTTC
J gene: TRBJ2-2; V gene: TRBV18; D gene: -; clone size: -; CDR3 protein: CASSLTENTGELFF; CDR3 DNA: TGTGCCAGCTCACTGACAGAGAACACCGGGGAGCTGTTTTTT
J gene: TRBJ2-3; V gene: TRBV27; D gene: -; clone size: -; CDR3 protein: CASRTFLLRDRSTDTQYF; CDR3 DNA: TGTGCCAGCAGAACGTTTCTGTTGCGGGACAGAAGCACAGATACGCAGTATTTT
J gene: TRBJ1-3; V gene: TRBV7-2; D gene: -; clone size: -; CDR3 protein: CASSQRVGNTIYF; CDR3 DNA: TGTGCCAGCAGCCAGAGGGTGGGAAACACCATATATTTT
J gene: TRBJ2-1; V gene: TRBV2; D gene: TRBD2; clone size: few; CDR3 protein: CASSALLAGVEQFF; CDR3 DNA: TGTGCCAGCAGTGCGTTACTAGCGGGGGTAGAGCAGTTCTTC
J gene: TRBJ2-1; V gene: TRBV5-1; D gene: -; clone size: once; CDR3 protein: CASSLAVGGTQQFF; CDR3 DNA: TGCGCCAGCAGCTTGGCAGTGGGCGGAACACAGCAGTTCTTC
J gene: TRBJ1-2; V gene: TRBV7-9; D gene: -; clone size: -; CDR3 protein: CASSPDGGYGYTF; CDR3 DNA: TGTGCCAGCAGCCCAGACGGGGGCTATGGCTACACCTTC
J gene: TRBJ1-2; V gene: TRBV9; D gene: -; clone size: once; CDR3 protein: CASSVGVEQGGYGYTF; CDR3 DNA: TGTGCCAGCAGCGTAGGGGTAGAACAGGGCGGCTATGGCTACACCTTC
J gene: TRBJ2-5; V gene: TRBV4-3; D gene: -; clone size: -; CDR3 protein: CASSPMRVGGGETQYF; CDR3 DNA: TGCGCCAGCAGCCCTATGCGGGTGGGGGGCGGAGAGACCCAGTACTTC
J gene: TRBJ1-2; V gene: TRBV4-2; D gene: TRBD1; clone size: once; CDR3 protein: CAGSQGQGGYGYTF; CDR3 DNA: TGTGCCGGCAGCCAAGGACAGGGCGGCTATGGCTACACCTTC
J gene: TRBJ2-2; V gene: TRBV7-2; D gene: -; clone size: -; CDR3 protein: CASSPVGGELFF; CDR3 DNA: TGTGCCAGCAGCCCTGTAGGCGGGGAGCTGTTTTTT
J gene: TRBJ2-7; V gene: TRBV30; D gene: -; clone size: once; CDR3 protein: CAWTRSYEQYF; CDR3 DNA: TGTGCCTGGACTCGGTCGTACGAGCAGTACTTC
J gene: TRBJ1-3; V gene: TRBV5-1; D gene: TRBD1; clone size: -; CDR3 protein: CASSLSLGQDSGNTIYF; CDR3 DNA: TGCGCCAGCAGCTTATCACTCGGACAGGACTCTGGAAACACCATATATTTT
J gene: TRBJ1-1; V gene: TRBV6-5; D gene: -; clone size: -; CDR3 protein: CASASLESMNTEAFF; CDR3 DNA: TGTGCCAGCGCCTCGTTGGAAAGCATGAACACTGAAGCTTTCTTT
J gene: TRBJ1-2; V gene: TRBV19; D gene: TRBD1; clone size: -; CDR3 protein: CASSMGTAGTGMVYGYTF; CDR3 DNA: TGTGCCAGTAGTATGGGAACTGCCGGGACAGGGATGGTCTATGGCTACACCTTC
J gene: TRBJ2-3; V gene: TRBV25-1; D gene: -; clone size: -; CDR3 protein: CASSTADTQYF; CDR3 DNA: TGTGCCAGCAGTACGGCTGATACGCAGTATTTT
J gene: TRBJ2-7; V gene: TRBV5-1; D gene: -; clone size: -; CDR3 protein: CASSLNRKEQYF; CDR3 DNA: TGCGCCAGCAGCTTGAACAGGAAAGAGCAGTACTTC
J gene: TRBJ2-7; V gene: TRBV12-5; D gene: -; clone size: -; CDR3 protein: CASGLNRYYEQYF; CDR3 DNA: TGTGCTAGTGGTTTGAACAGGTACTACGAGCAGTACTTC
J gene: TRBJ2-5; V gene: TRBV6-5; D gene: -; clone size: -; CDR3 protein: CASSRRLQETQYF; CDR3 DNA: TGTGCCAGCAGTCGACGGTTACAAGAGACCCAGTACTTC
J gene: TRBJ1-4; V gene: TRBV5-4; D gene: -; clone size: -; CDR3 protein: CASSLDLGGATNEKLFF; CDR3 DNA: TGTGCCAGCAGCTTGGATCTTGGCGGGGCAACTAATGAAAAACTGTTTTTT
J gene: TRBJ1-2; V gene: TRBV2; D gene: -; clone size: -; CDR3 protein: CASSEQARYGYTF; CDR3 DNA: TGTGCCAGCAGTGAACAGGCACGCTATGGCTACACCTTC
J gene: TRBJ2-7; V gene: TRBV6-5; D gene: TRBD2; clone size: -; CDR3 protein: CASSRGLAGIYEQYF; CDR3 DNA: TGTGCCAGCAGTAGGGGACTAGCGGGGATCTACGAGCAGTACTTC
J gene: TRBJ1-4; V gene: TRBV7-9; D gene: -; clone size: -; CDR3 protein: CASSLRGMGEKLFF; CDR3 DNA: TGTGCCAGCAGCTTACGAGGGATGGGCGAAAAACTGTTTTTT
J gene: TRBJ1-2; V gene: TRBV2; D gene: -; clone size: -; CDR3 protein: CASSLQKFYGYTF; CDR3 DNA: TGTGCCAGCAGCTTACAGAAGTTCTATGGCTACACCTTC
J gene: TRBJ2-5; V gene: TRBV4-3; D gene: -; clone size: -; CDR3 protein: CASSQVGGETQYF; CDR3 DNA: TGCGCCAGCAGCCAAGTGGGTGGGGAGACCCAGTACTTC
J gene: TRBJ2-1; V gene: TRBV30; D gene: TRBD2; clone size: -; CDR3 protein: CAWRRLAGGSSYNEQFF; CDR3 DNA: TGTGCCTGGAGAAGACTAGCGGGGGGGAGCTCCTACAATGAGCAGTTCTTC
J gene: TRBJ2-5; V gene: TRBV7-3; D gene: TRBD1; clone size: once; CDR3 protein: CASSKYGQGAETQYF; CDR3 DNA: TGTGCCAGCAGCAAATATGGACAGGGGGCCGAGACCCAGTACTTC
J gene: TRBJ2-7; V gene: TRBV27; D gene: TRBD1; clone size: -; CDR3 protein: CASRGGGQGFYEQYF; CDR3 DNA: TGTGCCAGCAGAGGAGGGGGACAGGGGTTCTACGAGCAGTACTTC
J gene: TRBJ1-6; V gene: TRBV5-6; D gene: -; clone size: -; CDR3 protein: CASSLGTAGSYNSPLHF; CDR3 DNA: TGTGCCAGCAGCTTAGGCACGGCGGGCTCCTATAATTCACCCCTCCACTTT
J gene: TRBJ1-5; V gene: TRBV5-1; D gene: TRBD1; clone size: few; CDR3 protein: CASSVDRGGQPQHF; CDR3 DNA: TGCGCCAGCAGCGTAGACAGGGGAGGACAGCCCCAGCATTTT
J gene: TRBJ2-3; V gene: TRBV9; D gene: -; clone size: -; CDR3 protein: CASNPGGSDTQYF; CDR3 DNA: TGTGCCAGCAACCCAGGGGGGTCAGATACGCAGTATTTT
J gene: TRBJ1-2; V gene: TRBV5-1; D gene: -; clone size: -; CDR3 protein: CASSEDPIPDGYTF; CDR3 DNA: TGCGCCAGCAGCGAGGACCCAATACCTGATGGCTACACCTTC
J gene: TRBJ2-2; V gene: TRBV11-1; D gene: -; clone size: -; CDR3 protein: CASSLGHQRGAGELFF; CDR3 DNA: TGTGCCAGCAGCTTAGGCCACCAGCGTGGGGCCGGGGAGCTGTTTTTT
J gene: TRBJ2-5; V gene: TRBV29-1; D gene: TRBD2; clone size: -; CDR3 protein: CLTSDWETQYF; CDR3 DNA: TGCCTAACTAGCGATTGGGAGACCCAGTACTTC
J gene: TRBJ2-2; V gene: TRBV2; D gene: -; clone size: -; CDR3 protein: CASSEQRGTGELFF; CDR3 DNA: TGTGCCAGCAGCGAACAAAGAGGCACCGGGGAGCTGTTTTTT
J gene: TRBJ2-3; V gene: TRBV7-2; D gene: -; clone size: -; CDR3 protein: CASSALAGTSTDTQYF; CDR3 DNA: TGTGCCAGCAGCGCCTTAGCAGGAACTAGCACAGATACGCAGTATTTT
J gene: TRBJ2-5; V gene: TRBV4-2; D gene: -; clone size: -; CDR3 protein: CASSLRLDRETQYF; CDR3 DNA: TGTGCCAGCAGCCTCCGACTAGACCGGGAGACCCAGTACTTC
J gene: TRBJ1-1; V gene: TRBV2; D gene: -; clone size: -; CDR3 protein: CASSFAQGSTEAFF; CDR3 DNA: TGTGCCAGCAGTTTTGCCCAGGGGAGCACTGAAGCTTTCTTT
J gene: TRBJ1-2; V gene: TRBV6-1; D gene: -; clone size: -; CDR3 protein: CAISAGTNYGYTF; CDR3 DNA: TGTGCCATCTCCGCGGGGACTAACTATGGCTACACCTTC
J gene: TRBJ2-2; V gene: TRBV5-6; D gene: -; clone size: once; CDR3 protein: CASSLWGSTGELFF; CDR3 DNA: TGTGCCAGCAGCCTCTGGGGCTCCACCGGGGAGCTGTTTTTT
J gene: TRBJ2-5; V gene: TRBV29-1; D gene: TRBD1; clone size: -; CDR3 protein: CSVTGTGGMRETQYF; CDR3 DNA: TGCAGCGTTACCGGGACAGGGGGCATGAGGGAGACCCAGTACTTC
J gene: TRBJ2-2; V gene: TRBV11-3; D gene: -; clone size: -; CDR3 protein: CASRRLGNTGELFF; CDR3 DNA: TGTGCCAGCAGGAGACTTGGCAACACCGGGGAGCTGTTTTTT
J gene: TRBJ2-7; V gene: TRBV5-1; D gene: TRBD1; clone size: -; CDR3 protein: CASSFGTGGYEQYF; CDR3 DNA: TGCGCCAGCAGCTTCGGGACAGGGGGCTACGAGCAGTACTTC
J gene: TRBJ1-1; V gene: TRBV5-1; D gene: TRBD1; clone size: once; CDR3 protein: CASSLRDRNTEAFF; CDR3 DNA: TGCGCCAGCAGCTTGAGGGACAGGAACACTGAAGCTTTCTTT
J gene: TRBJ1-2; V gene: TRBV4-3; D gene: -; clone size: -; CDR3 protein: CASSQEINWGGRVYGYTF; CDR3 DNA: TGCGCCAGCAGCCAAGAAATCAATTGGGGGGGCCGGGTCTATGGCTACACCTTC
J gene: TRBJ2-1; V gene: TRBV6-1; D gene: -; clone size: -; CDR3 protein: CASRAGGLNRNEQFF; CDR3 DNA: TGTGCCAGCAGGGCTGGGGGACTCAACCGAAATGAGCAGTTCTTC
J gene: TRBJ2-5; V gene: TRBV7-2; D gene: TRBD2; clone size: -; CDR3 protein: CASSLSPLQRGGETQYF; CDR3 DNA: TGTGCCAGCAGCTTAAGTCCCCTGCAGCGGGGGGGAGAGACCCAGTACTTC
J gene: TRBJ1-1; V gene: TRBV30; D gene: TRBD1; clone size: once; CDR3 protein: CAWGGDRGQAEAFF; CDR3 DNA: TGTGCCTGGGGTGGGGACAGGGGGCAAGCAGAAGCTTTCTTT
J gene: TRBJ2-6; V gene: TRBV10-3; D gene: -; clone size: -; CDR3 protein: CAIRGGTGANVLTF; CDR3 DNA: TGTGCCATCAGAGGGGGGACTGGGGCCAACGTCCTGACTTTC
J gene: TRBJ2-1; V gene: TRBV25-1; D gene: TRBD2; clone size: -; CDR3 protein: CASSELGLAGGLTDEQFF; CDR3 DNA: TGTGCCAGCAGTGAATTGGGACTAGCGGGGGGGCTTACCGATGAGCAGTTCTTC
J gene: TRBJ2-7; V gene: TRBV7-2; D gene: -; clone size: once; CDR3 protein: CASSPRGTTYEQYF; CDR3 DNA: TGTGCCAGCAGCCCTCGGGGGACAACCTACGAGCAGTACTTC
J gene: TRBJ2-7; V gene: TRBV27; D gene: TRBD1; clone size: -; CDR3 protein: CASTGTGGLEQYF; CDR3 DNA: TGTGCCAGCACCGGGACAGGGGGCCTCGAGCAGTACTTC
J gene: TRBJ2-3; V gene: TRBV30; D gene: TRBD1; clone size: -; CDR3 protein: CAWSVSRTGGTDTQYF; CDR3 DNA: TGTGCCTGGAGTGTATCCAGGACAGGAGGCACAGATACGCAGTATTTT
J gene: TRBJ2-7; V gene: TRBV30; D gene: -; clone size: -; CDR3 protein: CAWSEGFYEQYF; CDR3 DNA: TGTGCCTGGAGTGAAGGGTTTTACGAGCAGTACTTC
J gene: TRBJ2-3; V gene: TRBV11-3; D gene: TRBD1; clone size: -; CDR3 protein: CASSPTGGSYTQYF; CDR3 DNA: TGTGCCAGCAGCCCGACAGGGGGCTCGTATACGCAGTATTTT